These 17 T cell receptor beta chains were all obtained from the same sample, sequenced in a study of spatial heterogeneity in lung cancer (dated by TCRdb to the late 2010s). These TCRs' antigens remain unknown. Overall results and qualifications from the work: The number of expanded intratumoral alpha and beta TCRs correlated with the tumor nonsynonymous mutation count.

The method behind the library was 5' RACE. The data were produced on a NextSeq 500. TCRdb trimmed the raw reads at Q25, called clones with MiXCR and kept productive beta chains. Here each entry gathers all rows of one CDR3 protein and keeps the most common genes and DNA. The sample includes 2,000 to 3,000 distinct CDR3 sequences, with roughly 19% observed a single time. Of the sample, 9% to 9.5% is held by the ten largest clones. The time point label on this specimen signifies: sample taken at primary tumor resection. The starting material was lung tumor tissue, obtained at surgery. These receptors originate from a male donor with early-stage non-small cell lung cancer.

In its sample, this clonotype ranks as medium-sized (0.01 to 0.1%). The V and J genes are TRBV20-1 and TRBJ1-1; D possibly corresponds to TRBD1 (6 bases). The germline V gene has CDR1 DFQATT and CDR2 SNEGSKA (reference sequence). This CDR3 is 13 amino acids long. Trimming removed 3 bases from V and 3 bases from J, with 11 bases in between. The DNA of the CDR3 is TGCAGTGCTAGTTTCAAGGGGGACACTGAAGCTTTCTTT. It translates to CSASFKGDTEAFF.

This clonotype is categorized as medium-sized. The genes are TRBV5-6 and TRBJ2-6; possible D gene TRBD1, 6 bases. Trimming stripped 3 bases from V and 0 bases from J, with 16 bases between. This CDR3 comprises 18 residues. CDR1 is SGHDT, CDR2 YYEEEE, per germline. CDR3 protein: CASSSRPGHISGANVLTF. The CDR3 DNA sequence: TGTGCCAGCAGCTCGAGACCGGGACACATCTCTGGGGCCAACGTCCTGACTTTC. The complete variable domain, with remaining parts taken from reference TRBV5-6 and TRBJ2-6, reads DAGVTQSPTHLIKTRGQQVTLRCSPKSGHDTVSWYQQALGQGPQFIFQYYEEEERQRGNFPDRFSGHQFPNYSSELNVNALLLGDSALYLCASSSRPGHISGANVLTFGAGSRLTVL.

J is TRBJ2-1 and V is TRBV9; no reliable D call. CDR1 and CDR2 (germline): SGDLS, YYNGEE. There are 16 residues in the CDR3. Trimming pared 2 bases from V and 3 bases from J, leaving 15 bases between. CDR3 nucleotide sequence: TGTGCCAGCAGCGTGTGGGCCCGGGTAGGCTACAATGAGCAGTTCTTC. Its translation is CASSVWARVGYNEQFF.

This clonotype rates as large (0.1 to 1%). One end of the junction varies from germline; a read error may be responsible. The chain employs TRBV4-1 and TRBJ2-6; D unresolved. Germline V gene sequence: CDR1 MGHRA, CDR2 YSYEKL. This CDR3 comprises 17 residues. CDR3 amino acids: CASSQLGIGSRANVLTF. The CDR3 region has the DNA TGCGCCAGCAGCCAATTGGGGATAGGCTCTCGGGCCAACGTCCTGACTTTC.

By share, this clonotype ranks as medium-sized (0.01 to 0.1%). The chain has TRBV24-1 and TRBJ2-2; the match to TRBD2 covers 10 bases. The CDR3 is 17 amino acids. J gave up 1 base and V 3 bases, and 4 bases lay outside the gene matches. The germline gives CDR1 KGHDR, CDR2 SFDVKD. CDR3 sequence: CATSDIRTSGNTGELFF. CDR3 sequence (DNA): TGTGCCACCAGTGATATACGGACTAGCGGGAACACCGGGGAGCTGTTTTTT.

Judged by abundance, this clonotype is medium-sized. The chain employs TRBV29-1 and TRBJ2-7, with D perhaps TRBD2 (6 bases). CDR1 is SQVTM and CDR2 is ANQGSEA in the germline V gene. Trimming stripped 7 bases from V and 6 bases from J, with 10 bases between. The CDR3 length is 10 residues. The DNA of the CDR3 is TGCAGCGCGGAGGAGGGCGAGCAGTACTTC. It encodes CSAEEGEQYF.

V is TRBV2 and J is TRBJ1-1; D gene unclear. V was pared by 4 bases and J by 5 bases, with 11 bases between. The CDR3 sequence is 13 residues long. Per the germline V gene, CDR1 is SNHLY and CDR2 is FYNNEI. The CDR3 spells CASSVLPRTEAFF. CDR3 in DNA: TGTGCCAGCAGTGTTCTCCCGAGGACTGAAGCTTTCTTT.

This clonotype was counted a few times. The rearrangement links TRBV7-2 to TRBJ2-2, with 11 nucleotides matching TRBD1. The CDR3 runs 14 residues. Germline V CDR1 and CDR2: SGHTA, FQGNSA. The junction had 3 bases not matched to a gene; V was cut back by 8 bases and J by 4 bases. CDR3 nucleotide sequence: TGTGCCAGCCGGGACAGGGGGGGCACCGGGGAGCTGTTTTTT. The encoded protein is CASRDRGGTGELFF.

V usage is TRBV27 and J usage is TRBJ1-4; 7 positions match TRBD1. V lost 3 bases to trimming and J lost 5 bases; unmatched junction nucleotides: 3. Germline CDR1 and CDR2: MNHEY and SMNVEV (reference sequence). This CDR3 contains 14 residues. The CDR3 DNA sequence: TGTGCCAGCAGTTTGACAGGGCAGAATGAAAAACTGTTTTTT. Translating it yields CASSLTGQNEKLFF. The full variable domain, in which reference TRBV27 and TRBJ1-4 provide the parts outside the CDR3, is EAQVTQNPRYLITVTGKKLTVTCSQNMNHEYMSWYRQDPGLGLRQIYYSMNVEVTDKGDVPEGYKVSRKEKRNFPLILESPSPNQTSLYFCASSLTGQNEKLFFGSGTQLSVL.

By proportion, this clonotype is large. V is TRBV4-1 and J is TRBJ2-5; weak D call: TRBD2 (6 bases). Germline CDR1 is MGHRA and CDR2 is YSYEKL. V was shortened by 1 base and J by 3 bases, with 12 bases between the two germline ends. This CDR3 is 15 amino acids long. CDR3 residues: CASSQVGAGKETQYF. The CDR3 DNA sequence: TGCGCCAGCAGCCAAGTAGGTGCGGGAAAAGAGACCCAGTACTTC.

This clonotype is termed medium-sized (0.01 to 0.1%). The J gene is TRBJ2-5, the V gene TRBV6-2 or TRBV6-3; D might be TRBD1 (5 bases). There are 15 residues in the CDR3. Trimming removed 0 bases at V and 5 bases at J, with 13 bases between. The germline CDR1 and CDR2 sequences are MNHEY and SVGEGT. CDR3 in DNA: TGTGCCAGCAGTTACTCCACCAGGGTCTCGGAGACCCAGTACTTC. It yields the protein CASSYSTRVSETQYF.

This clonotype counts as medium-sized. For the CDR3, the DNA is TGTGCCTGTAGCTGGAACACTGAAGCTTTCTTT. Translating it yields CACSWNTEAFF. The V call is TRBV30, the J call TRBJ1-1; D gene unclear. V was shortened by 6 bases and J by 1 base, with 6 bases between the two germline ends. This CDR3 has 11 amino acids. Germline loops: CDR1 GTSNPN, CDR2 SVGIG (reference sequence).

This clonotype is labeled as large. CDR3 sequence reads: CASSQVPAADTQYF. Here the CDR3 DNA reads TGCGCCAGCAGCCAAGTCCCCGCGGCGGATACGCAGTATTTT. The chain is built from TRBV4-1 and TRBJ2-3, with unresolved D. V was clipped by 1 base and J by 6 bases, with 11 bases between them. Per the germline V gene, CDR1 is MGHRA and CDR2 is YSYEKL. The CDR3 loop spans 14 amino acids.

On this clonotype: The junction departs from the called germline gene at one end, perhaps through a read error. Here the CDR3 reads CGSPYGYTF. CDR3 nucleotides: TGTGGCAGCCCTTATGGCTACACCTTC. The chain couples TRBV27 to TRBJ1-2; no clear D. This CDR3 comprises 9 residues. The germline gives CDR1 MNHEY, CDR2 SMNVEV (reference sequence).

This clonotype is medium-sized by share. This chain uses TRBV12-3 or TRBV12-4 with TRBJ1-3; TRBD1 aligns across 11 bases. With V trimmed by 6 bases and J by 0 bases, 1 base remained unmatched. The length of the CDR3 is 15 residues. CDR3 in amino acids: CASRGQGDSGNTIYF. The CDR3 DNA follows: TGTGCCAGCAGGGGACAGGGGGACTCTGGAAACACCATATATTTT.

This clonotype has ten or more counts. The rearrangement uses TRBV2 and TRBJ2-5; D may be TRBD1 (8 bases). This CDR3 has 13 amino acids. The ends were cut back, 4 bases at V and 6 bases at J, with 12 bases in the middle. From germline, CDR1 is SNHLY and CDR2 FYNNEI. In DNA, the CDR3 is TGTGCCAGCAGTGTACAGGGGGGGCAGACCCAGTACTTC. It translates to CASSVQGGQTQYF.

This clonotype rates as medium-sized. The chain has TRBV30 and TRBJ1-6; D is uncertain. The V end lost 0 bases, the J end lost 14 bases, and 17 bases lay between the germline ends. Per the germline V gene, CDR1 is GTSNPN and CDR2 is SVGIG (reference sequence). This CDR3 comprises 14 residues. The DNA for the CDR3 is TGTGCCTGGAGTGTACCGGAGAGGGTGTCCACCCTCCACTTT. Translated: CAWSVPERVSTLHF.